The clone carrying this TCR gamma chain was observed a single time. Using about 210 ng of biopsy DNA, TRG was amplified with LymphoTrack primers. TCRdb re-called the multiplex PCR reads with CATT. The sample includes roughly 850 gamma-chain clones, 43% of them seen just once. About eleven formalin-fixed paraffin-embedded scrolls, each 5 µm thick, supplied each case's genomic DNA. These data originate in a study of intestinal T cells in coeliac disease. There are 11 residues in the CDR3. J lost 9 bases, V lost 8 bases, and 8 bases had no gene match. The TCR sequence derives from a human donor who served as a control with a normal duodenal biopsy, not a healthy volunteer. Sequenced: a duodenal biopsy. This chain connects TRGV10 to TRGJ1 or TRGJ2. TRGV10 is noted as an ORF with a role that remains uncertain. In DNA form, the CDR3 reads TGTGCTGCGTGGGGAGTCCTTAAGAAACTCTTT. Its protein is CAAWGVLKKLF.